These T cell receptor beta chains were read from a single sample in a study of T cells in Graves' hyperthyroidism and ophthalmopathy. TCRdb used MiXCR to reprocess the multiplex PCR reads, holding one entry per CDR3 protein. The table has about 420,000 distinct CDR3 sequences, roughly an eighth seen once. The sequencing sample was made of blood. All receptors derive from a woman aged 18-29 years with Graves' hyperthyroidism. Both conserved end residues are part of each CDR3.

v_gene: TRBV30
CDR3aa: CAWSAYAEAFF

v_gene: TRBV5-8
CDR3aa: CASSDGTSPGGEQFF

v_gene: TRBV20-1
CDR3aa: CSAGTGRPYEQYF

v_gene: TRBV20-1
CDR3aa: CSVGLGNTEAFF

v_gene: TRBV30
CDR3aa: CAGRGGNEQYF

v_gene: TRBV5-1
CDR3aa: CASSYRGVAEQFF

v_gene: TRBV4-1
CDR3aa: CASSQEGFPYNEQFF

v_gene: TRBV6-1
CDR3aa: CASTDSASGVYEQYF

v_gene: TRBV6-1
CDR3aa: CASRKPGGYGEQFF

v_gene: TRBV9
CDR3aa: CASSTSGTNYEQYF

v_gene: TRBV20-1
CDR3aa: CSALGREISYNEQFF

v_gene: TRBV6-1
CDR3aa: CASSEAMFLNTEAFF

v_gene: TRBV10-2
CDR3aa: CASSEGLLNYGYTF